This T cell receptor beta chain was sequenced in a study of blood T cell repertoires in COVID-19. The ends were cut back, 1 base at V and 4 bases at J, with 13 bases in the middle. Germline assignment: CDR1 SGHVS and CDR2 FQNEAQ. This CDR3 comprises 16 residues. Repertoires were generated with immunoSEQ multiplex PCR, while TCRdb's copy carries only in-frame clones and drops some. The sample includes roughly 130,000 clones, about 84% of them seen just once. The sequencing input was peripheral blood. The TCR comes from a woman aged 55-69 years with acute or convalescent COVID-19. V gene TRBV7-8 combines with J gene TRBJ2-2; weak D call: TRBD1 (5 bases). In DNA form, the CDR3 reads TGTGCCAGCAGCTTAGGGGCAGGGTACATCACCGGGGAGCTGTTTTTT. As protein: CASSLGAGYITGELFF.